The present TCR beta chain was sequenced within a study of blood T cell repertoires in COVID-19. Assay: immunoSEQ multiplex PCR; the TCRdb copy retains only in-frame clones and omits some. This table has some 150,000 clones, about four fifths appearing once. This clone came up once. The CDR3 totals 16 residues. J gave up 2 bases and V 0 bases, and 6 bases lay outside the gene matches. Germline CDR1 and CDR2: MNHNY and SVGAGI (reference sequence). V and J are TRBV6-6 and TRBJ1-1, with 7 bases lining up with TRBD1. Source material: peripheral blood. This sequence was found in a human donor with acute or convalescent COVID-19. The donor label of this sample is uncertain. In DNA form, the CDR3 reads TGTGCCAGCAGTTACTCGAAGTCAGGGGGTAACACTGAAGCTTTCTTT. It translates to CASSYSKSGGNTEAFF.